This record concerns one TCR beta chain sequence. Its target is unknown. V lost 7 bases and J lost 4; bases outside the gene matches: 10. The CDR3 extends over 15 amino acids. The germline gives CDR1 SGHRS, CDR2 YFSETQ. PCR employed 60 Vbeta and 13 Jbeta primers. The data were produced by immunoSEQ multiplex PCR, yet TCRdb's version contains in-frame clones alone and is incomplete. The sample carries about 95,000 clones, about 81% recorded once. The data are from a study of cytomegalovirus exposure and HLA in healthy donors. General study results and limits: There were a few CMV-associated chains whose specificity for CMV antigens was confirmed in vitro. As a later analysis showed, a missense DCLRE1C variant was linked to trimming of TCR beta V- and J-genes. Certain indistinguishable V segments, among them TRBV6-2 and TRBV6-3, were excluded. Apart from CMV serostatus, no immune exposure information was available.

The chain combines TRBV5-1 with TRBJ2-1, with 8 bases identical to TRBD2. The material sequenced was PBMCs. The origin of this receptor is a woman aged 40 to 50 in good health and CMV-seropositive. CDR3 loop: CASALQSGGYNEQFF. The CDR3 DNA sequence: TGCGCCAGCGCCCTTCAGAGCGGGGGTTACAATGAGCAGTTCTTC.